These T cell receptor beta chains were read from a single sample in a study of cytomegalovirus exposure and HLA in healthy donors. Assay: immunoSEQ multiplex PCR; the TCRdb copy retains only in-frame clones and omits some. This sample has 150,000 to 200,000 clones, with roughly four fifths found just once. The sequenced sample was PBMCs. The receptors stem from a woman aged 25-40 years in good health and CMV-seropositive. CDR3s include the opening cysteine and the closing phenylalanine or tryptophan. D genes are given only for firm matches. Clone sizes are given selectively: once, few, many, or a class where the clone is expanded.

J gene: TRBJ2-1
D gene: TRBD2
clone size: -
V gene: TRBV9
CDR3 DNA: TGTGCCAGCGGGACTAGCGACAACCTTTACAATGAGCAGTTCTTC
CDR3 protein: CASGTSDNLYNEQFF

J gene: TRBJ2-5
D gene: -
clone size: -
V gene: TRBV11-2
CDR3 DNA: TGTGCCAGCAGCTTAGTGAACCGAGGGACCCAGTACTTC
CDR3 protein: CASSLVNRGTQYF

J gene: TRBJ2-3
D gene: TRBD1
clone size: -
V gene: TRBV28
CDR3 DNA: TGTGCCAGCAGCTACAGGGGCGCTAGCACAGATACGCAGTATTTT
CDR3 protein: CASSYRGASTDTQYF

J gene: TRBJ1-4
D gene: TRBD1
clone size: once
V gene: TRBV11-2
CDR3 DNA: TGTGCCAGCAGCGCTAGACAGGGGCTGGGTGAAAAACTGTTTTTT
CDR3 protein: CASSARQGLGEKLFF

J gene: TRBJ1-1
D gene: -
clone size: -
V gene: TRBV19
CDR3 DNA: TGTGCCAGTAGTATAGGTGGCACAAGGAACACTGAAGCTTTCTTT
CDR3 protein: CASSIGGTRNTEAFF

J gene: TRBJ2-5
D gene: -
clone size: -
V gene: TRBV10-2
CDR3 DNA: TGCGCCAGCAAGGCCACAGCCTCTGCCCAGACCCAGTACTTC
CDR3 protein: CASKATASAQTQYF

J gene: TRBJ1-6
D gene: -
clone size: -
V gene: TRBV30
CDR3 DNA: TGTGCCTGGAGTGTAATAAAACAGGGCGGCCCCGACTCACCCCTCCACTTT
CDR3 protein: CAWSVIKQGGPDSPLHF

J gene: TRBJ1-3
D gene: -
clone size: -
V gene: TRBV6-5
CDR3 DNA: TGTGCCAGCAGCCAAACAGGGAACTCTGGAAACACCATATATTTT
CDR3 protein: CASSQTGNSGNTIYF

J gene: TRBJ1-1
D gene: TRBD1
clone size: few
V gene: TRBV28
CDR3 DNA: TGTGCCAGCAGCCGGGACAGAGGCGCTGAAGCTTTCTTT
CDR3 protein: CASSRDRGAEAFF

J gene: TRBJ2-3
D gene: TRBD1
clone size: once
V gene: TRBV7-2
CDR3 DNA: TGTGCCAGCAGCTTACTCCCGACAGGGTGGAGCACAGATACGCAGTATTTT
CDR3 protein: CASSLLPTGWSTDTQYF

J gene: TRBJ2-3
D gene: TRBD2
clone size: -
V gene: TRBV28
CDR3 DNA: TGTGCCAGCAGTGGCGGGGGGGCCGTAGATACGCAGTATTTT
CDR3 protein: CASSGGGAVDTQYF

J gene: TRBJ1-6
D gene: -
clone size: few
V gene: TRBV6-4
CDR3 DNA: TGTGCCAGCAGTACGGAGGGTCTGGGCTCACCCCTCCACTTT
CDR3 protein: CASSTEGLGSPLHF

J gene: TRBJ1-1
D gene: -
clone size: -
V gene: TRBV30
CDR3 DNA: TGTGCCTGGAGTGTATTACAAAACACTGAAGCTTTCTTT
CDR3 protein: CAWSVLQNTEAFF

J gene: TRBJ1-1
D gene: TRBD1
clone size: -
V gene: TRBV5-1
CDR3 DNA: TGCGCCAGCAGCCCAGGGGGATCGGGCACTGAAGCTTTCTTT
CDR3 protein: CASSPGGSGTEAFF

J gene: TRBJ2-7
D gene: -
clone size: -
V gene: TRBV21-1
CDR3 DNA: TGTGCCAGCAGCGCCCGGTTACTAGCGGGAAGGTACGAGCAGTACTTC
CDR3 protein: CASSARLLAGRYEQYF

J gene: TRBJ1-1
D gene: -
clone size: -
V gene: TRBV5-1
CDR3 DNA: TGCGCCAGCAGCTTGGCCGGCAGGACTAAGATACGGACCGTGAACACTGAAGCTTTCTTT
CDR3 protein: CASSLAGRTKIRTVNTEAFF

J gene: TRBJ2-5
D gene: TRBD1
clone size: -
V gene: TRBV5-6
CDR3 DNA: TGTGCCAGCAGCTTGGGTCCCGGGACAGATAAAGAGACCCAGTACTTC
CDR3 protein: CASSLGPGTDKETQYF

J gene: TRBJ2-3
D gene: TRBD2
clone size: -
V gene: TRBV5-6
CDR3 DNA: TGTGCCAGCAGCTTTAGACTAGCGGGAGACACAGATACGCAGTATTTT
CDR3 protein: CASSFRLAGDTDTQYF

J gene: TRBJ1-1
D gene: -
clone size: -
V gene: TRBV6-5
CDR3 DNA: TGTGCCAGCAGTTACTCGCACGGGACAAGCTCTGAAGCTTTCTTT
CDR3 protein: CASSYSHGTSSEAFF

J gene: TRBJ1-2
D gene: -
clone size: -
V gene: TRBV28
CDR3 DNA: TGTGCCAGCGGCAGGACTCCCGTCGCCTTAGGCTACACCTTC
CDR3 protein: CASGRTPVALGYTF

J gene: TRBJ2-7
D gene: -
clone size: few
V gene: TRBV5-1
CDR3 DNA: TGCGCCAGCAGCTTGGCCATGGGGAACAGGGACGAGCAGTACTTC
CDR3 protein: CASSLAMGNRDEQYF

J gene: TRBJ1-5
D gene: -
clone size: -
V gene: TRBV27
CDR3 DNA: TGTGCCAGCAGTCTCTTACGGGGTAGCAATCAGCCCCAGCATTTT
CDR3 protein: CASSLLRGSNQPQHF

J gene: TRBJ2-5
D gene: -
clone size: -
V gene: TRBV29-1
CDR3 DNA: TGCAGCGTTACAGGGGGGGTAGAGACCCAGTACTTC
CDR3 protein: CSVTGGVETQYF

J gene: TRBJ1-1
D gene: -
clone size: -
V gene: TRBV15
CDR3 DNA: TGTGCCACCAGCAGATTCCGGGGCGGGGATGAAGCTTTCTTT
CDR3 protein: CATSRFRGGDEAFF

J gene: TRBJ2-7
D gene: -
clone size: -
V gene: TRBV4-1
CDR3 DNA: TGCGCCAGCAGCCAAGTCAGGGCCCGTGAGGACGAGCAGTACTTC
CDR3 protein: CASSQVRAREDEQYF